This T cell receptor (beta chain) was retrieved from a study of blood T cell repertoires in COVID-19. Study details: COVID-19 samples, acute and convalescent, were from the United States, Italy and Spain. Sources were T cells, B-cell-depleted T cells, or PBMCs; the material itself was cDNA or gDNA.

The CDR3 covers 17 residues. J gave up 1 base and V 3 bases, and 9 bases lay outside the gene matches. In germline, CDR1 is WSHSY, CDR2 SAAADI. Authors' processing steps: Scientists estimated how many nucleated cells there were by amplifying reference gene primers. Sequencing used immunoSEQ multiplex PCR; TCRdb keeps in-frame clones, though not all of them. The D gene and trimming were derived from the DNA, and the V and J assignments and clone size from that table. The sample includes approximately 130,000 clones, roughly 89% of them seen just once. The sequencing sample was made of peripheral blood. This chain joins TRBV10-2 and TRBJ2-3; 8 bases map to TRBD1. The clonotype comes from a woman aged 45-65 years with acute or convalescent COVID-19. The CDR3 bases are TGCGCCAGCAGTGAACGACAGGGGTCGGGGGGCACAGATACGCAGTATTTT. Its translation: CASSERQGSGGTDTQYF.